This entry concerns a single TCR beta chain. What it binds is unknown. The record originates from a study of shared clonotypes between healthy human individuals. Findings of the study overall: Limitation of the genetic and exposure-history diversity represented came from the few donors. Non-shared clonotypes were found to have lower generation probabilities than the clonotypes that were shared by all four of the sorted-subset donors. Naive subsets generally had larger estimated richness than memory subsets.

Assay: immunoSEQ multiplex PCR; the TCRdb copy retains only in-frame clones and omits some. The table lists about 1 million clones, approximately 72% of them singletons. In germline, CDR1 is LNHDA, CDR2 SQIVND (reference sequence). The V end lost 3 bases, the J end lost 2 bases, and 13 bases lay between the germline ends. The CDR3 consists of 15 residues. This receptor was taken from a man between 18 and 29 years old in good health. J is TRBJ2-5 and V is TRBV19; no firm D call. Source material: memory CD4+ T cells sorted from blood. This sample's subset: CD45RA-negative fraction. CDR3 sequence (DNA): TGTGCCAGTAGTATGACCACCCTTCCACAAGAGACCCAGTACTTC. Protein sequence: CASSMTTLPQETQYF.